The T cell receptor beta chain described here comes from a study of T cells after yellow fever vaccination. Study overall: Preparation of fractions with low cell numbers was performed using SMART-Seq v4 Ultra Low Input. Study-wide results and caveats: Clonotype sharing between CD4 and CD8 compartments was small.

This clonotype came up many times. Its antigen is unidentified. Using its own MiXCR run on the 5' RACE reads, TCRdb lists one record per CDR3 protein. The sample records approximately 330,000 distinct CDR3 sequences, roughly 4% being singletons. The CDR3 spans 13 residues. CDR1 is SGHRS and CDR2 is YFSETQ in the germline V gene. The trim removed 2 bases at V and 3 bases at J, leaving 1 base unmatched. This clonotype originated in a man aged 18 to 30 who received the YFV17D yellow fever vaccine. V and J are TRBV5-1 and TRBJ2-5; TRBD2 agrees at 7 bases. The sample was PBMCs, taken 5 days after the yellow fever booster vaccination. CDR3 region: CASSFLAEETQYF. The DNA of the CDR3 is TGCGCCAGCAGCTTCCTAGCGGAAGAGACCCAGTACTTC.